This T cell receptor beta chain was recovered during a study of T cell clonality in common variable immunodeficiency. Most patients and controls had Caucasian heritage. TCRdb's copy holds only in-frame clones and misses some; the assay was immunoSEQ multiplex PCR. Observed in the sample are 55,000 to 65,000 clones, none of them singletons. This clone has ten or more counts. This TCR came from a person aged 18 to 69 in good health. Sequenced material: peripheral blood mononuclear cells.

CDR3: CASSQVSARAGGEQFF. The sequenced part of the CDR3 DNA is TGCGCCAGCAGCCAAGTGTCCGCGAGGGCGGGAGGTGAG. V and J are TRBV4-1 and TRBJ2-1, with 8 bases identical to TRBD2. The read terminates 3 residues before the CDR3 end, so the remaining end is supplied by the germline J gene. V lost 1 base and J lost 9; bases outside the gene matches: 11. Germline V gene sequence: CDR1 MGHRA, CDR2 YSYEKL. The CDR3 is made up of 16 amino acids.